This T cell receptor beta chain derives from a study of blood T cells in healthy people across ages. Broader study findings: The study found TCR beta diversity correlated strongly with naive T cell percentage.

A second about 7 to 11 cycle PCR used barcoded and J-beta primers. MiXCR, applied by TCRdb to the 5' RACE reads, yields one record per CDR3 protein. The repertoire includes 550,000 to 700,000 distinct CDR3 sequences, approximately 27% of them detected once, and around 18% sits in the top ten. Comment on this clonotype: What it binds is unknown. This CDR3 fails to terminate in the conserved phenylalanine or tryptophan, so it likely reflects a read error.

The CDR3 sequence is 16 residues long. Trimming took 3 bases from V and 1 from J, leaving 13 bases between them. Per the germline V gene, CDR1 is LNHDA and CDR2 is SQIVND (reference sequence). The sequence came from a woman aged 70-85 years in good health. Sequencing input: blood. The chain is built from TRBV19 and TRBJ1-5; D gene unclear. DNA of the CDR3: TGTGCCAGTAGTATTTCTGGGAGCAGGAGCAATCAGCCCCAGCATCTT. It encodes CASSISGSRSNQPQHL.